One sample yielded the 23 T cell receptor beta chains listed below, sequenced in a study of T-cell memory formation after mild COVID-19. Using its own MiXCR run on the 5' RACE reads, TCRdb lists one record per CDR3 protein. The table has about 620,000 distinct CDR3 sequences, roughly 18% seen once; the top ten hold 9.5% to 15%. The sample was PBMCs or a T cell subset sorted from them (not recorded which). These receptor sequences come from an adult woman who had mild COVID-19 (a few samples of this study predate the infection). Cell type and time point are not known.

At least ten counts were recorded for this clonotype. CDR3 loop: CSAVGLAGRYNEQFF. CDR3 in DNA: TGCAGCGCCGTGGGGCTAGCGGGGCGATACAATGAGCAGTTCTTC. The chain recombines TRBV29-1 with TRBJ2-1, with 9 bases that match TRBD2. Trimming at V came to 7 bases and at J to 4 bases, leaving 11 bases not matched to a gene. This CDR3 has 15 residues. Germline CDR1 reads SQVTM; CDR2 reads ANQGSEA.

CDR3 residues: CASSQDQGGVEQYF. The CDR3 bases are TGTGCCAGCAGCCAAGATCAGGGCGGGGTTGAGCAGTACTTC. The chain combines TRBV4-2 with TRBJ2-7, with D maybe TRBD2 (6 bases). Trimming took off 0 bases at V and 7 bases at J, with 13 bases between the two ends. The CDR3 loop spans 14 amino acids. Per the germline V gene, CDR1 is LGHNA and CDR2 is YNFKEQ.

The V and J genes are TRBV5-8 and TRBJ1-5; D perhaps matches TRBD1 (6 bases). This CDR3 is built from 15 residues. Trimming pared 3 bases from V and 0 bases from J, leaving 10 bases between. The germline V gene has CDR1 SGHTS and CDR2 YDEGEE. CDR3 region: CASSSGTYSNQPQHF. CDR3 nucleotide sequence: TGTGCCAGCAGCTCCGGGACATATAGCAATCAGCCCCAGCATTTT.

There are a few counts of this clonotype. The rearrangement links TRBV24-1 to TRBJ2-7, with 7 bases aligning to TRBD1. The CDR3 has 16 residues. The germline gives CDR1 KGHDR, CDR2 SFDVKD. V trimming: 6 bases; J trimming: 2 bases; junction bases outside the gene matches: 12. The CDR3 DNA follows: TGTGCCACCAGTAAACTACAGGGGCAACGTCCCTACGAGCAGTACTTC. The encoded protein is CATSKLQGQRPYEQYF.

This clonotype was observed a handful of times. The chain couples TRBV20-1 to TRBJ2-7, with D possibly being TRBD2 (5 bases). The length of the CDR3 is 12 residues. CDR1 is DFQATT and CDR2 is SNEGSKA in the germline V gene (reference sequence). Trimming left V 2 bases short and J 3 bases short, with 8 bases between. The CDR3 nucleotides are TGCAGTGCTAGATGGGCGGGCTACGAGCAGTACTTC. It codes for CSARWAGYEQYF.

The chain combines TRBV29-1 with TRBJ2-5; the D gene is possibly TRBD2 (6 bases). From germline, CDR1 is SQVTM and CDR2 ANQGSEA. Trimming left V 0 bases short and J 4 bases short, with 21 bases between. This CDR3 comprises 17 residues. CDR3 region: CSVEDLWDSETVETQYF. CDR3 nucleotide sequence: TGCAGCGTTGAAGATCTGTGGGACTCTGAGACGGTAGAGACCCAGTACTTC.

V gene TRBV7-2 combines with J gene TRBJ1-2; weak D call: TRBD1 (6 bases). Germline-derived CDR1 and CDR2 are SGHTA and FQGNSA. This CDR3 spans 15 amino acids. Trimming left V 2 bases short and J 1 base short, with 11 bases between. CDR3 DNA: TGTGCCAGCAGCTTATCCAGGGGTGGTAACTATGGCTACACCTTC. It codes for CASSLSRGGNYGYTF.

This clonotype came up a few times. This chain uses TRBV20-1 with TRBJ2-7, with a tentative D call TRBD1 (6 bases). V lost 6 bases, J lost 2 bases, and 17 bases lay in between. Germline CDR1 DFQATT, CDR2 SNEGSKA (reference sequence). The CDR3 runs to 14 residues. The chain's CDR3 is CSATRTVITYEQYF. Written as DNA, the CDR3 is TGCAGTGCCACCCGGACAGTAATAACCTACGAGCAGTACTTC.

This clonotype was counted between two and nine times. This rearrangement joins TRBV2 to TRBJ1-2, with D unclear. The germline gives CDR1 SNHLY, CDR2 FYNNEI. Trimming took 4 bases from V and 6 from J, leaving 18 bases between them. The CDR3 sequence is 15 residues long. CDR3 in DNA: TGTGCCAGCAGTGTGATGGCAGGCAGAACCGATGGCTACACCTTC. This encodes CASSVMAGRTDGYTF. Together with reference TRBV2 and TRBJ1-2, the CDR3 gives the full variable domain: EPEVTQTPSHQVTQMGQEVILRCVPISNHLYFYWYRQILGQKVEFLVSFYNNEISEKSEIFDDQFSVERPDGSNFTLKIRSTKLEDSAMYFCASSVMAGRTDGYTFGSGTRLTVV.

The chain combines TRBV12-3 or TRBV12-4 with TRBJ2-1, with TRBD2 identical over 7 bases. Trimming removed 6 bases from V and 0 bases from J; junction bases left unmatched: 5. The CDR3 is 15 residues long. CDR3 loop: CASSPWGGSYNEQFF. Here the CDR3 DNA reads TGTGCCAGCAGCCCATGGGGGGGCTCCTACAATGAGCAGTTCTTC.

V and J are TRBV4-2 and TRBJ2-3; the match to TRBD2 covers 14 bases. The length of the CDR3 is 18 residues. V gave up 4 bases and J gave up 1 base; unmatched junction bases: 7. CDR1 and CDR2 (germline): LGHNA, YNFKEQ. This chain's CDR3 is CASSPGTSGGSGTDTQYF. CDR3 sequence (DNA): TGTGCCAGCAGCCCCGGGACTAGCGGGGGTAGTGGCACAGATACGCAGTATTTT.

This clonotype was seen more than once but under ten times. The chain uses TRBV4-2 and TRBJ2-7; D might be TRBD2 (6 bases). The CDR3 has 17 residues. The germline V gene encodes CDR1 LGHNA and CDR2 YNFKEQ. V lost 1 base, J lost 6 bases, and 22 bases lay in between. CDR3 sequence (DNA): TGTGCCAGCAGCCAAGCCCCTACAACAGGAGGGGTTGGCGAGCAGTACTTC. Its protein is CASSQAPTTGGVGEQYF.

The chain links TRBV7-9 to TRBJ2-7, with 7 positions matching TRBD1. Germline-derived CDR1 and CDR2 are SEHNR and FQNEAQ (reference sequence). This CDR3 region has 14 residues. Trimming removed 5 bases from V and 5 bases from J; junction bases left unmatched: 9. As DNA, the CDR3 is TGTGCCAGCAGCCGCGGACAGGCCGGCAACGAGCAGTACTTC. This codes for CASSRGQAGNEQYF.

This clonotype has more than one count but fewer than ten. The CDR3 protein is CASSLTSGGQNNEQFF. CDR3 bases: TGTGCCAGCAGCTTAACTAGCGGGGGACAAAACAATGAGCAGTTCTTC. The chain couples TRBV7-8 to TRBJ2-1, with TRBD2 identical over 11 bases. The CDR3 extends over 16 amino acids. The junction had 5 bases not matched to a gene; V was cut back by 2 bases and J by 5 bases. Germline assignment: CDR1 SGHVS and CDR2 FQNEAQ.

This clonotype was seen a few times. In DNA, the CDR3 is TGTGCCAGCAGTTACCGTTCTAGAAGGGCTTTCTTT. This sequence encodes CASSYRSRRAFF. V is TRBV6-2 or TRBV6-3 and J is TRBJ1-1; D gene uncertain. The V gene's germline CDR1 is MNHEY and CDR2 SVGEGT. This CDR3 is built from 12 residues. V lost 2 bases to trimming and J lost 11 bases, with 12 bases between them.

This clonotype has a handful of counts. V and J are TRBV2 and TRBJ1-2; unclear D gene. V lost 4 bases and J 4 bases, leaving 13 bases between the germline ends. Germline CDR1 SNHLY, CDR2 FYNNEI. This CDR3 spans 14 amino acids. CDR3 in amino acids: CASSVNPLPYGYTF. The DNA of the CDR3 is TGTGCCAGCAGTGTCAATCCGCTCCCCTATGGCTACACCTTC.

This clonotype was recorded a few times. The chain employs TRBV29-1 and TRBJ1-1; D may be TRBD1 (5 bases). Germline CDR1 is SQVTM and CDR2 is ANQGSEA. CDR3 length equals 12 residues. The V end was cut by 6 bases, the J end by 3 bases, with 11 bases between. CDR3 sequence reads: CSVNRGDTEAFF. CDR3 coding DNA: TGCAGCGTAAACAGAGGGGACACTGAAGCTTTCTTT.

The chain recombines TRBV29-1 with TRBJ2-3, with D hard to call. Germline V gene lookup returns CDR1 SQVTM and CDR2 ANQGSEA. This CDR3 comprises 11 residues. Trimming took 6 bases from V and 11 from J, leaving 15 bases between them. CDR3 sequence: CSVVESRVQYF. The CDR3 nucleotides are TGCAGCGTCGTCGAATCAAGGGTGCAGTATTTT.

The V gene is TRBV4-2, the J gene TRBJ2-7, with D unresolved. The CDR3 runs to 16 residues. Trimming removed 3 bases from V and 2 bases from J, with 17 bases in between. The V gene's germline CDR1 is LGHNA and CDR2 YNFKEQ. As DNA, the CDR3 is TGTGCCAGCAGCCAGGCGCTGGCGTGGGGAACCTACGAGCAGTACTTC. Translated, it gives CASSQALAWGTYEQYF.

This clonotype was recorded at least ten times. The V gene is TRBV7-6, the J gene TRBJ2-3, with a tentative D call TRBD1 (7 bases). Germline CDR1 is SGHVS and CDR2 is FNYEAQ. The CDR3 is 16 amino acids. Trimming took 1 base from V and 4 from J, leaving 15 bases between them. CDR3 loop: CASSLVSGGGPDTQYF. The CDR3 region has the DNA TGTGCCAGCAGCTTAGTCTCAGGGGGAGGCCCAGATACGCAGTATTTT.

This clonotype has a handful of counts. The chain combines TRBV12-3 or TRBV12-4 with TRBJ2-2; D is unresolved. The CDR3 loop spans 13 amino acids. Trimming took 6 bases from V and 4 from J, leaving 9 bases between them. This CDR3 reads CASRILGTGELFF. The CDR3 nucleotides are TGTGCCAGCAGGATCTTGGGCACCGGGGAGCTGTTTTTT.

The rearrangement links TRBV24-1 to TRBJ1-5, with 7 bases identical to TRBD1. V shed 2 bases, J shed 6 bases, and the junction held 6 bases outside the gene matches. The CDR3 is made up of 15 amino acids. Germline CDR1 is KGHDR and CDR2 is SFDVKD. The CDR3 DNA reads as TGTGCCACCAGTGATTCTCGCAGGGGGAGTCAGCCCCAGCATTTT. Translation: CATSDSRRGSQPQHF.

This clonotype turned up a few times. The chain is built from TRBV3-1 and TRBJ2-7; D call uncertain. This CDR3 has 12 residues. Between the trimmed V and J ends, which lost 5 bases and 5 bases, there was a span of 10 bases. Germline CDR1 is LGHDT and CDR2 is YNNKEL (reference sequence). The CDR3 DNA reads TGTGCCAGCAGCTCAATCGAGGACGAGCAGTACTTC. It is translated as CASSSIEDEQYF.